This entry describes one T cell receptor beta chain. The entry originates in a study of blood T cell repertoires in COVID-19. Study-wide context: Italy, Spain and the United States were the sources of the convalescent and acute COVID-19 samples.

Per the authors' pipeline: Quantification of nucleated cells was approximated via reference gene primer amplification. Generated by immunoSEQ multiplex PCR, the TCRdb table keeps only in-frame clones and is missing some. V and J calls and clone size are copied from that table; D and trimming were computed from the DNA. The sample records approximately 200,000 clones, around nine tenths being singletons. Exposed study participants had met a COVID-19 case within 2 weeks before entry. Per the germline V gene, CDR1 is LNHDA and CDR2 is SQIVND (reference sequence). V was trimmed by 4 bases and J by 4 bases, leaving 13 bases between them. The CDR3 totals 14 residues.

This sequence originates from a woman in her thirties who had been exposed to COVID-19. The sequencing input was PBMCs or T cells enriched from blood (not recorded which). V and J are TRBV19 and TRBJ1-1, with D perhaps matching TRBD1 (5 bases). In DNA form, the CDR3 reads TGTGCCAGTAGTAATATACAGGTCTCCACTGAAGCTTTCTTT. It is translated as CASSNIQVSTEAFF.